This is a list of T cell receptor beta chains from one sample in a study of CD8 T cells in ankylosing spondylitis. TCRdb recomputed calls from the 5' RACE reads with MiXCR, one row per CDR3 protein. The sample yields about 96,000 distinct CDR3 sequences, 25% to 35% seen once. Sequenced sample: blood, either unsorted or a sorted T cell fraction (not recorded which). The receptor set was obtained from a male donor with ankylosing spondylitis or in good health (not recorded which). The CDR3 runs from the conserved cysteine through the conserved F or W. A D gene is named only where the DNA matches it firmly. Clone sizes are given selectively: once, few, many, or a class where the clone is expanded.

d_gene: TRBD1; j_gene: TRBJ2-7; abundance: .; v_gene: TRBV3-1; CDR3nt: TGTGCCAGCAGCCTACAGACAGGGGGCTGGGAAGAGCAGTACTTC; CDR3aa: CASSLQTGGWEEQYF
d_gene: TRBD1; j_gene: TRBJ2-1; abundance: .; v_gene: TRBV5-5; CDR3nt: TGTGCCAGCAACGACAGGGGGCGTGGAAATGAGCAGTTCTTC; CDR3aa: CASNDRGRGNEQFF
d_gene: .; j_gene: TRBJ2-7; abundance: .; v_gene: TRBV7-2; CDR3nt: TGTGCCAGCAGCTTAGGACTAGAACGTCACGAGCAGTACTTC; CDR3aa: CASSLGLERHEQYF
d_gene: .; j_gene: TRBJ1-1; abundance: .; v_gene: TRBV9; CDR3nt: TGTGCCAGCAGCGTAGGATGGCGCAACACTGAAGCTTTCTTT; CDR3aa: CASSVGWRNTEAFF
d_gene: .; j_gene: TRBJ1-1; abundance: .; v_gene: TRBV3-1; CDR3nt: TGTGCCAGCAGCCAAGATTCCGGGGAAGCTTTCTTT; CDR3aa: CASSQDSGEAFF
d_gene: TRBD1; j_gene: TRBJ2-3; abundance: .; v_gene: TRBV5-1; CDR3nt: TGCGCCAGCAGCTTGGCCCCCGGGACAGGCAAGGCAGATACGCAGTATTTT; CDR3aa: CASSLAPGTGKADTQYF
d_gene: .; j_gene: TRBJ2-7; abundance: few; v_gene: TRBV7-9; CDR3nt: TGTGCCAGCAGCTTCGACGCCCTGGGGGAGCAGTACTTC; CDR3aa: CASSFDALGEQYF
d_gene: TRBD2; j_gene: TRBJ2-5; abundance: .; v_gene: TRBV7-9; CDR3nt: TGTGCCAGCAGTCCGGCGGGGGTCCTAAAAGAGACCCAGTACTTC; CDR3aa: CASSPAGVLKETQYF
d_gene: .; j_gene: TRBJ2-2; abundance: many; v_gene: TRBV10-3; CDR3nt: TGTGCCATCAGTGAGTCGTCCGGGGGGCCGGTGACCGGGGAGCTGTTTTTT; CDR3aa: CAISESSGGPVTGELFF
d_gene: TRBD1; j_gene: TRBJ2-5; abundance: .; v_gene: TRBV20-1; CDR3nt: TGCAGTGCCCCTAGGACAGGAGCGGAGACCCAGTACTTC; CDR3aa: CSAPRTGAETQYF
d_gene: .; j_gene: TRBJ2-3; abundance: many; v_gene: TRBV27; CDR3nt: TGTGCCAGCAGGTATCTAGTCTCCGGCACAGATACGCAGTATTTT; CDR3aa: CASRYLVSGTDTQYF
d_gene: .; j_gene: TRBJ2-3; abundance: .; v_gene: TRBV12-3/TRBV12-4; CDR3nt: TGTGCCAGCAGTTTTCAAGAGAGGGCAGATACGCAGTATTTT; CDR3aa: CASSFQERADTQYF
d_gene: .; j_gene: TRBJ2-5; abundance: .; v_gene: TRBV12-3/TRBV12-4; CDR3nt: TGTGCCAGCAGTTTAAGCAGGGATGGGACCCAGTACTTC; CDR3aa: CASSLSRDGTQYF
d_gene: .; j_gene: TRBJ1-2; abundance: .; v_gene: TRBV9; CDR3nt: TGTGCCAGCAGCGGGCCGGGACGGACCTATGGCTACACCTTC; CDR3aa: CASSGPGRTYGYTF
d_gene: .; j_gene: TRBJ1-1; abundance: few; v_gene: TRBV5-1; CDR3nt: TGCGCCAGCAGCTTGGAGACACCCGAGAACACTGAAGCTTTCTTT; CDR3aa: CASSLETPENTEAFF
d_gene: .; j_gene: TRBJ2-3; abundance: .; v_gene: TRBV12-3/TRBV12-4; CDR3nt: TGTGCCAGCATCCTGCGGACATCAGATACGCAGTATTTT; CDR3aa: CASILRTSDTQYF
d_gene: .; j_gene: TRBJ2-3; abundance: .; v_gene: TRBV12-3/TRBV12-4; CDR3nt: TGTGCCAGCAGTTTGATTCTTTGGCCAACAAGCACAGATACGCAGTATTTT; CDR3aa: CASSLILWPTSTDTQYF
d_gene: TRBD1; j_gene: TRBJ1-5; abundance: .; v_gene: TRBV5-5; CDR3nt: TGTGCCAGCAGCGACAGGGCCTATAGCAATCAGCCCCAGCATTTT; CDR3aa: CASSDRAYSNQPQHF
d_gene: .; j_gene: TRBJ2-5; abundance: .; v_gene: TRBV5-1; CDR3nt: TGCGCCAGCAGCTTCCAAGAGGCTGGACAGACGTGGCGAGCCCAGTACTTC; CDR3aa: CASSFQEAGQTWRAQYF
d_gene: .; j_gene: TRBJ2-7; abundance: .; v_gene: TRBV29-1; CDR3nt: TGCAGCGTTGAAGGGTCATACGAGCAGTACTTC; CDR3aa: CSVEGSYEQYF
d_gene: .; j_gene: TRBJ1-2; abundance: .; v_gene: TRBV7-2; CDR3nt: TGTGCCAGCAGCTCCGGTCCCACTAACTATGGCTACACCTTC; CDR3aa: CASSSGPTNYGYTF
d_gene: TRBD2; j_gene: TRBJ2-3; abundance: many; v_gene: TRBV29-1; CDR3nt: TGCAGCACACAACTAGCGGGAGAAGTTGATACGCAGTATTTT; CDR3aa: CSTQLAGEVDTQYF
d_gene: .; j_gene: TRBJ2-5; abundance: .; v_gene: TRBV19; CDR3nt: TGTGCCAGTAGTAGGGAGCCCCGCAGGCAAGAGACCCAGTACTTC; CDR3aa: CASSREPRRQETQYF
d_gene: .; j_gene: TRBJ2-6; abundance: few; v_gene: TRBV7-6; CDR3nt: TGTGCCAGCAGCCCCCCAGGGGTCAACGTCCTGACTTTC; CDR3aa: CASSPPGVNVLTF
d_gene: .; j_gene: TRBJ1-5; abundance: few; v_gene: TRBV7-9; CDR3nt: TGTGCCAGCAGCTCCGCGGGGGGCTATCAGCCCCAGCATTTT; CDR3aa: CASSSAGGYQPQHF
d_gene: .; j_gene: TRBJ1-5; abundance: few; v_gene: TRBV2; CDR3nt: TGTGCCAGCAGCCGGGACGTCCGTAGCAATCAGCCCCAGCATTTT; CDR3aa: CASSRDVRSNQPQHF
d_gene: .; j_gene: TRBJ2-1; abundance: .; v_gene: TRBV3-1; CDR3nt: TGTGCCAGCAGCCAAGATATACGTGAGCAGTTCTTC; CDR3aa: CASSQDIREQFF
d_gene: .; j_gene: TRBJ2-2; abundance: many; v_gene: TRBV5-1; CDR3nt: TGCGCCAGCAGCTTGGCGGAAACAGGGACCGGGGAGCTGTTTTTT; CDR3aa: CASSLAETGTGELFF
d_gene: .; j_gene: TRBJ2-3; abundance: few; v_gene: TRBV5-1; CDR3nt: TGCGCCAGCAGCCGGGACTCTGGTGGCACAGATACGCAGTATTTT; CDR3aa: CASSRDSGGTDTQYF
d_gene: TRBD1; j_gene: TRBJ1-6; abundance: few; v_gene: TRBV11-1; CDR3nt: TGTGCCAGCAGCGATGGACAGGGGGTCTCCTATAATTCACCCCTCCACTTT; CDR3aa: CASSDGQGVSYNSPLHF
d_gene: .; j_gene: TRBJ1-1; abundance: .; v_gene: TRBV28; CDR3nt: TGTGCCAGCAACTCCGGGCCCTCCGAGGGAGCTTTCTTT; CDR3aa: CASNSGPSEGAFF
d_gene: .; j_gene: TRBJ2-1; abundance: .; v_gene: TRBV5-1; CDR3nt: TGCGCCAGCAGCACTGATGGGGGGGCAGGGGAGCAGTTCTTC; CDR3aa: CASSTDGGAGEQFF
d_gene: .; j_gene: TRBJ1-5; abundance: .; v_gene: TRBV5-1; CDR3nt: TGCGCCAGCAGCTTGGTGGCAGGGCGGCAGCCCCAGCATTTT; CDR3aa: CASSLVAGRQPQHF
d_gene: .; j_gene: TRBJ1-1; abundance: once; v_gene: TRBV5-5; CDR3nt: TGTGCCAGCAGCATACAGGTCATGAACACTGAAGCTTTCTTT; CDR3aa: CASSIQVMNTEAFF
d_gene: .; j_gene: TRBJ2-7; abundance: few; v_gene: TRBV9; CDR3nt: TGTGCCAGCAGCGTAGAGCCGGATTACGAGCAGTACTTC; CDR3aa: CASSVEPDYEQYF
d_gene: TRBD2; j_gene: TRBJ2-1; abundance: few; v_gene: TRBV7-9; CDR3nt: TGTGCCAGCAGGTCGAGCCTCGGGACTAGCAATGAGCAGTTCTTC; CDR3aa: CASRSSLGTSNEQFF
d_gene: .; j_gene: TRBJ2-7; abundance: few; v_gene: TRBV5-1; CDR3nt: TGCGCCAGCAGCTTGGTTTCGGGGCGGACATCCTACGAGCAGTACTTC; CDR3aa: CASSLVSGRTSYEQYF
d_gene: .; j_gene: TRBJ2-4; abundance: few; v_gene: TRBV20-1; CDR3nt: TGCAGTGCTAGAGATGACGGGGCCAAAAACATTCAGTACTTC; CDR3aa: CSARDDGAKNIQYF
d_gene: TRBD1; j_gene: TRBJ2-3; abundance: few; v_gene: TRBV12-3/TRBV12-4; CDR3nt: TGTGCCAGCAGTTCCCGGGACAGTTCTCGGACAGATACGCAGTATTTT; CDR3aa: CASSSRDSSRTDTQYF
d_gene: .; j_gene: TRBJ1-2; abundance: .; v_gene: TRBV12-3/TRBV12-4; CDR3nt: TGTGCCAGCAGTTTAATTACTCGCGGTGGCTACACCTTC; CDR3aa: CASSLITRGGYTF
d_gene: .; j_gene: TRBJ2-7; abundance: .; v_gene: TRBV29-1; CDR3nt: TGCAGCGCCCTGCGTGGGGGATTGGACTACGAGCAGTACTTC; CDR3aa: CSALRGGLDYEQYF
d_gene: .; j_gene: TRBJ1-5; abundance: few; v_gene: TRBV12-3/TRBV12-4; CDR3nt: TGTGCCAGCAGTTTTGGGGAAGATCAGCCCCAGCATTTT; CDR3aa: CASSFGEDQPQHF
d_gene: .; j_gene: TRBJ2-1; abundance: few; v_gene: TRBV10-3; CDR3nt: TGTGCCATCGGGGGCGGAGATGAGCAGTTCTTC; CDR3aa: CAIGGGDEQFF
d_gene: .; j_gene: TRBJ2-1; abundance: .; v_gene: TRBV29-1; CDR3nt: TGCAGCGTGGCACTAGCCAATGAGCAGTTCTTC; CDR3aa: CSVALANEQFF
d_gene: TRBD1; j_gene: TRBJ1-2; abundance: .; v_gene: TRBV18; CDR3nt: TGTGCCAGCTCACCGGATTCCGGGACAGTCAAATCCTATGGCTACACCTTC; CDR3aa: CASSPDSGTVKSYGYTF
d_gene: .; j_gene: TRBJ2-2; abundance: few; v_gene: TRBV5-1; CDR3nt: TGCGCCAGCAGCCCCCTCAGCGACACCGGGGAGCTGTTTTTT; CDR3aa: CASSPLSDTGELFF
d_gene: TRBD1; j_gene: TRBJ2-7; abundance: many; v_gene: TRBV29-1; CDR3nt: TGCAGCGTTGGGGACAGGGCAGGTTTCGAGCAGTACTTC; CDR3aa: CSVGDRAGFEQYF
d_gene: .; j_gene: TRBJ2-7; abundance: .; v_gene: TRBV5-1; CDR3nt: TGCGCCAGCAGCTTAATTAGTAAGGGCGAGCAGTACTTC; CDR3aa: CASSLISKGEQYF
d_gene: .; j_gene: TRBJ2-1; abundance: .; v_gene: TRBV28; CDR3nt: TGTGCCAGCTCCCTGTTTAGCCTCTACAATGAGCAGTTCTTC; CDR3aa: CASSLFSLYNEQFF
d_gene: TRBD2; j_gene: TRBJ2-2; abundance: few; v_gene: TRBV9; CDR3nt: TGTGCCAGCAGCGTAGCCCCCAGCGGGGGGAACACCGGGGAGCTGTTTTTT; CDR3aa: CASSVAPSGGNTGELFF
d_gene: .; j_gene: TRBJ2-1; abundance: few; v_gene: TRBV5-1; CDR3nt: TGCGCCAGCAGGGGCAATGAGCAGTTCTTC; CDR3aa: CASRGNEQFF
d_gene: .; j_gene: TRBJ2-2; abundance: .; v_gene: TRBV3-1; CDR3nt: TGTGCCAGCAAAAAGGCCCCAACCGGGGAGCTGTTTTTT; CDR3aa: CASKKAPTGELFF
d_gene: .; j_gene: TRBJ2-1; abundance: few; v_gene: TRBV5-1; CDR3nt: TGCGCCAGCAGCTTGAGAACGGGGCGGGGCAATGAGCAGTTCTTC; CDR3aa: CASSLRTGRGNEQFF
d_gene: TRBD1; j_gene: TRBJ2-5; abundance: few; v_gene: TRBV20-1; CDR3nt: TGCAGTGCTAGACAGGGGGCGCTGGGGGAGACCCAGTACTTC; CDR3aa: CSARQGALGETQYF